This T cell receptor beta chain derives from a study of T cells expressing NK-cell markers. Study-level information: TCR beta repertoires came from sorted CD3+CD56+NKG2C+, CD3+CD56+NKG2C- and CD3+CD56-NKG2C+ T cells. HCMV seropositivity characterized seven of the eight sequenced donors, and seronegativity one. General study results and limits: In a handful of donors, dominant NKG2C+ clonotypes were roughly 1.0-7.5% of CD8+ T cells.

The CDR3 sequence is 15 residues long. Points on this clonotype: Its antigen is not identified.

TCRdb reanalyzed the 5' RACE reads and collapses them to one entry per CDR3 protein, without DNA. Seen in this sample are 500,000 to 700,000 distinct CDR3 sequences; the ten most common clones hold under 4.5%. The sample comprised blood T cells: a sorted CD56 or NKG2C T cell subset, CD4+ or CD8+ T cells, or bulk PBMC T cells (not recorded which). The chain has TRBV12-3 or TRBV12-4 and TRBJ1-2; TCRdb gives TRBD1 as the D gene, but with no DNA this cannot be confirmed. This TCR was sampled from a man aged 18 to 30 in good health. The CDR3 spells CASSVTGASNYGYTF.